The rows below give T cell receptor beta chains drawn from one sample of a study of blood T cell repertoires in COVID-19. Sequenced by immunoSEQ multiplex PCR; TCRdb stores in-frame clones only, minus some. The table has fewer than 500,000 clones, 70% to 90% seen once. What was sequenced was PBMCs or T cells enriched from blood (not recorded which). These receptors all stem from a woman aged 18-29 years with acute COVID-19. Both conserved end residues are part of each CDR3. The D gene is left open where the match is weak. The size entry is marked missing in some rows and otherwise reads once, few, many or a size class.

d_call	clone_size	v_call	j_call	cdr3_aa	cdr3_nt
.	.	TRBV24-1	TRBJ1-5	CATSDLNQPQHF	TGTGCCACCAGTGATCTCAATCAGCCCCAGCATTTT
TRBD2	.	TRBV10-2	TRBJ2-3	CASMGLAGWDTQYF	TGCGCCAGCATGGGACTAGCGGGATGGGATACGCAGTATTTT
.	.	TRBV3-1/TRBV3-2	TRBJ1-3	CASSQVGAGQGNTIYF	TGTGCCAGCAGCCAAGTAGGGGCAGGCCAGGGGAACACCATATATTTT
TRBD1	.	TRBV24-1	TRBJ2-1	CATSEPRQGGYYNEQFF	TGTGCCACCAGTGAACCCCGACAGGGGGGATATTACAATGAGCAGTTCTTC
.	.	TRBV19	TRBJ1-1	CASSLREMNTEAFF	TGTGCCAGTAGTTTGAGGGAGATGAACACTGAAGCTTTCTTT
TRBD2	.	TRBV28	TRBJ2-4	CASSPAGDGGIQYF	TGTGCCAGCAGCCCCGCGGGGGACGGGGGCATTCAGTACTTC
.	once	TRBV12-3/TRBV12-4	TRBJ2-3	CASSQSTDTQYF	TGTGCCAGCAGCCAAAGCACAGATACGCAGTATTTT
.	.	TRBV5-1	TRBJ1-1	CASSFAGETAFF	TGCGCCAGCAGCTTTGCGGGGGAAACGGCTTTCTTT
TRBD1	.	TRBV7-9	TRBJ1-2	CASSRAGQGQLANYGYTF	TGTGCCAGCAGCCGGGCGGGACAGGGGCAGTTAGCTAACTATGGCTACACCTTC
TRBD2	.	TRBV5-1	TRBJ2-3	CASSRLAGGEDTQYF	TGCGCCAGCAGCCGGCTAGCGGGGGGAGAAGATACGCAGTATTTT
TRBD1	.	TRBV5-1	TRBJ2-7	CASSWTGAGNEQYF	TGCGCCAGCAGCTGGACAGGGGCGGGGAACGAGCAGTACTTC
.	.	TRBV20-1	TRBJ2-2	CSASIEGLTGELFF	TGCAGTGCTAGTATCGAAGGACTCACCGGGGAGCTGTTTTTT
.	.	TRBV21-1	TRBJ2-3	CASSFRTSPDTQYF	TGTGCCAGCAGCTTCCGGACTAGCCCAGATACGCAGTATTTT
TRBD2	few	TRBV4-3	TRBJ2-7	CASSQEGGSSYEQYF	TGCGCCAGCAGCCAAGAGGGCGGGAGCTCCTACGAGCAGTACTTC
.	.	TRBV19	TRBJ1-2	CASSIDGRGQGYGYTF	TGTGCCAGTAGTATAGATGGCAGGGGTCAGGGCTATGGCTACACCTTC
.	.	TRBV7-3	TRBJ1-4	CASSLQSGGGEKLFF	TGTGCCAGCAGCTTACAATCGGGGGGAGGCGAAAAACTGTTTTTT
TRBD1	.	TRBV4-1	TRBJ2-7	CASSQRTGLYEQYF	TGCGCCAGCAGCCAAAGGACAGGACTCTACGAGCAGTACTTC
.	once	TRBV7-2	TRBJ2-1	CASSLVADSYNEQFF	TGTGCCAGCAGCTTAGTAGCGGATTCCTACAATGAGCAGTTCTTC
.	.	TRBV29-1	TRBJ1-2	CSVERGDYTF	TGCAGCGTTGAACGGGGGGACTACACCTTC
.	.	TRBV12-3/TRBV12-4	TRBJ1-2	CASSSGAYGYTF	TGTGCCAGCAGTTCAGGGGCCTATGGCTACACCTTC
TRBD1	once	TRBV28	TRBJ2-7	CASSSGGASHEQYF	TGTGCCAGCAGTTCAGGGGGCGCCTCCCACGAGCAGTACTTC
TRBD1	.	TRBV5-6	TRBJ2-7	CASSSGTGIYEQYF	TGTGCCAGCAGCTCCGGGACAGGGATTTACGAGCAGTACTTC
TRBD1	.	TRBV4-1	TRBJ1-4	CASSPTGAVTNEKLFF	TGCGCCAGCAGCCCAACAGGGGCGGTGACTAATGAAAAACTGTTTTTT
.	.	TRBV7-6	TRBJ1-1	CASSQGAGMNTEAFF	TGTGCCAGCAGCCAAGGTGCGGGGATGAACACTGAAGCTTTCTTT
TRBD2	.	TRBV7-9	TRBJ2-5	CASSSGLAISRETQYF	TGTGCCAGCAGCTCGGGACTAGCGATATCCAGGGAGACCCAGTACTTC
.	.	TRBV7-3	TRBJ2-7	CASSLVPQGTYEQYF	TGTGCCAGCAGCTTAGTTCCTCAGGGTACCTACGAGCAGTACTTC
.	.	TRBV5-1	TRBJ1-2	CASSLGGGAGDNYGYTF	TGCGCCAGCAGCTTGGGTGGAGGGGCAGGCGATAACTATGGCTACACCTTC
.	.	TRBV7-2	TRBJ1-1	CASSTKGVGTEAFF	TGTGCCAGCAGCACCAAGGGAGTCGGAACTGAAGCTTTCTTT
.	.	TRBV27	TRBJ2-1	CASSSSPTSYLYNEQFF	TGTGCCAGCAGTTCCTCTCCTACTAGCTACCTTTACAATGAGCAGTTCTTC
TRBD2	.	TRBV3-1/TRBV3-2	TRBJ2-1	CASSQRSGGAYNEQFF	TGTGCCAGCAGCCAACGAAGCGGGGGGGCCTACAATGAGCAGTTCTTC
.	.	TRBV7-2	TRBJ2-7	CASSPALLEGQYF	TGTGCCAGCAGCCCTGCACTTCTCGAGGGGCAGTACTTC
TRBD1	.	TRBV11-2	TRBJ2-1	CASSSGQPFYNEQFF	TGTGCCAGCAGCTCGGGACAGCCTTTCTACAATGAGCAGTTCTTC
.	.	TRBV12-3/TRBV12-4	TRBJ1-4	CASSSRVEKLFF	TGTGCCAGCAGTTCCAGGGTCGAAAAACTGTTTTTT
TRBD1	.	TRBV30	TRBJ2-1	CAWGTGMYNEQFF	TGTGCCTGGGGGACAGGGATGTATAATGAGCAGTTCTTC
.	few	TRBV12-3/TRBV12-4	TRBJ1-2	CASSTDLGYGYTF	TGTGCCAGCAGTACCGACTTGGGCTATGGCTACACCTTC
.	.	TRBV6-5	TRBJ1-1	CASSYTGTEAFF	TGTGCCAGCAGTTACACCGGGACAGAAGCTTTCTTT
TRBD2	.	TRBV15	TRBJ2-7	CATSRAGGTSYEQYF	TGTGCCACCAGCAGAGCGGGGGGGACCTCCTACGAGCAGTACTTC
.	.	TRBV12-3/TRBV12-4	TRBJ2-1	CASSLSEANEQFF	TGTGCCAGCAGTTTATCCGAGGCCAATGAGCAGTTCTTC
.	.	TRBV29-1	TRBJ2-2	CSAERTTAGELFF	TGCAGCGCGGAAAGGACTACGGCCGGGGAGCTGTTTTTT
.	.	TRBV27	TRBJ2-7	CASSLRTDYEQYF	TGTGCCAGCAGTCTAAGGACAGACTACGAGCAGTACTTC
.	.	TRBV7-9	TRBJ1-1	CASSHVRDLGTEAFF	TGTGCCAGCAGCCACGTACGGGACTTGGGCACTGAAGCTTTCTTT
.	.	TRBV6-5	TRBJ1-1	CASSYDPRTEAFF	TGTGCCAGCAGTTACGATCCGCGGACTGAAGCTTTCTTT
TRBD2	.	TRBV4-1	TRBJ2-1	CASQGYIKGLAEGEQFF	TGCGCCAGCCAGGGATACATAAAGGGACTAGCGGAGGGTGAGCAGTTCTTC
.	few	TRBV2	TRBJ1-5	CASRSRGQPQHF	TGTGCCAGCAGGTCCCGGGGTCAGCCCCAGCATTTT
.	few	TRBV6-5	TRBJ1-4	CASSSRGQKEKLFF	TGTGCCAGCAGTTCGAGAGGACAGAAGGAAAAACTGTTTTTT
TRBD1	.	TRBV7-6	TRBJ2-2	CASSFLTGGMDTGELFF	TGTGCCAGCAGCTTCCTGACAGGGGGCATGGACACCGGGGAGCTGTTTTTT
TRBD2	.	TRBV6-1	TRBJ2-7	CASSDSTSGFNEQYF	TGTGCCAGCAGTGACTCGACTAGCGGGTTCAACGAGCAGTACTTC
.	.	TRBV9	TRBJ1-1	CASSVVIGNTEAFF	TGTGCCAGCAGCGTAGTCATCGGGAACACTGAAGCTTTCTTT
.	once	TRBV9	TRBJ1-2	CASSPSGDGGYTF	TGTGCCAGCAGCCCCTCGGGGGACGGTGGCTACACCTTC
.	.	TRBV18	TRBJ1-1	CASSPTGFTEAFF	TGTGCCAGCTCACCAACAGGGTTTACTGAAGCTTTCTTT
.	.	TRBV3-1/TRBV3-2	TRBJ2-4	CASSQDKLLAKNIQYF	TGTGCCAGCAGCCAAGATAAGCTTCTAGCCAAAAACATTCAGTACTTC
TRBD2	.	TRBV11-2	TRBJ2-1	CASRSTSGRAPRQFF	TGTGCCAGCAGGAGTACTAGCGGGAGGGCCCCCAGGCAGTTCTTC
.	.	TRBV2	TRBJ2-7	CASSEARGKSYEQYF	TGTGCCAGCAGTGAAGCCCGGGGGAAATCCTACGAGCAGTACTTC
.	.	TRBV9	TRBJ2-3	CASSVGWRDTQYF	TGTGCCAGCAGCGTAGGATGGAGAGATACGCAGTATTTT
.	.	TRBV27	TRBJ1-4	CASRNSGNGKLFF	TGTGCCAGCAGAAACTCGGGAAATGGAAAACTGTTTTTT
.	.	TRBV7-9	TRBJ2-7	CASSPPGTTYEQYF	TGTGCCAGCAGCCCCCCGGGGACAACATACGAGCAGTACTTC
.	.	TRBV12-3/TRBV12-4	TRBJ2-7	CASSMGREQYF	TGTGCCAGCAGTATGGGGCGCGAGCAGTACTTC